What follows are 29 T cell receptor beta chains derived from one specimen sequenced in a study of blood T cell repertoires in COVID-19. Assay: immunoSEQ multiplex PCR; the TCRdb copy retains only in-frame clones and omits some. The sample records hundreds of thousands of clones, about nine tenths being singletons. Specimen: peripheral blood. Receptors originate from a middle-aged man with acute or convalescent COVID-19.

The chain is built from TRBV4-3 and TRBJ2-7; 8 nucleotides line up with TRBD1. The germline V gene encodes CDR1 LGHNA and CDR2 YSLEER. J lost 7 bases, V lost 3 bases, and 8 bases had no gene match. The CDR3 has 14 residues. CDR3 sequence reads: CASSHNRGVREQYF. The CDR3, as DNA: TGCGCCAGCAGCCATAACAGGGGGGTGCGGGAGCAGTACTTC.

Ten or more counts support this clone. CDR3 in amino acids: CASSEGGDTEAFF. CDR3 DNA sequence: TGCGCCAGCAGTGAGGGGGGGGACACTGAAGCTTTCTTT. V gene TRBV10-1 combines with J gene TRBJ1-1; D might be TRBD1 (5 bases). The CDR3 runs 13 residues. Germline V lookup: CDR1 WNHNN, CDR2 SYGVQD (reference sequence). The germline V and J ends were trimmed by 2 bases and 3 bases, with 7 bases remaining between them.

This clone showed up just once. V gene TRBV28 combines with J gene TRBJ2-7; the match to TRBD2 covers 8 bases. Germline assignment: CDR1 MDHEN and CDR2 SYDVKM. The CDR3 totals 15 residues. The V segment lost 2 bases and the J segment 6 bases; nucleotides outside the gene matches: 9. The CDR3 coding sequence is TGTGCCAGCAGTTTACCGGGACTAGGGGGTTCCGAGCAGTACTTC. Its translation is CASSLPGLGGSEQYF. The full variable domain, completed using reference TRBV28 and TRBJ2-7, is DVKVTQSSRYLVKRTGEKVFLECVQDMDHENMFWYRQDPGLGLRLIYFSYDVKMKEKGDIPEGYSVSREKKERFSLILESASTNQTSMYLCASSLPGLGGSEQYFGPGTRLTVT.

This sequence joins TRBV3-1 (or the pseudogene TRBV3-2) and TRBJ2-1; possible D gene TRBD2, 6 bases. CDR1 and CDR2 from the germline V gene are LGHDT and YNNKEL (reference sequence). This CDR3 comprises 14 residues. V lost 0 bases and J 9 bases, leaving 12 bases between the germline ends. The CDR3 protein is CASSQDTGRGEQFF. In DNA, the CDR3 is TGTGCCAGCAGCCAAGATACGGGGCGGGGTGAGCAGTTCTTC.

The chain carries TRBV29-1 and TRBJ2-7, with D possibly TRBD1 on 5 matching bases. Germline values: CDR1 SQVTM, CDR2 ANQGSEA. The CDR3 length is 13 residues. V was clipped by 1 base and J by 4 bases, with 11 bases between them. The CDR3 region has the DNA TGCAGCGTTGAAGTTCAAGGGGCGTACGAGCAGTACTTC. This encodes CSVEVQGAYEQYF.

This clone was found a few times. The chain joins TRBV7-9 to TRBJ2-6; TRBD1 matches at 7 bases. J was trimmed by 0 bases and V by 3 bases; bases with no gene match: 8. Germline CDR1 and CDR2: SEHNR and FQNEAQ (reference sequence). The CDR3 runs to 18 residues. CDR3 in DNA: TGTGCCAGCAGCTTCCCGGGACAGTTGTTCTCTGGGGCCAACGTCCTGACTTTC. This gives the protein CASSFPGQLFSGANVLTF.

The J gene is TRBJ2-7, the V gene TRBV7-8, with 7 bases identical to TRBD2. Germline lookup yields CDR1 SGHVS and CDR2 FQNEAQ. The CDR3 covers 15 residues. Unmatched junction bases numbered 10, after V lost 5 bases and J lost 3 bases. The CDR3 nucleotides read TGTGCCAGCAGCCCCCTGGGAGGGGCGGACTACGAGCAGTACTTC. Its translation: CASSPLGGADYEQYF.

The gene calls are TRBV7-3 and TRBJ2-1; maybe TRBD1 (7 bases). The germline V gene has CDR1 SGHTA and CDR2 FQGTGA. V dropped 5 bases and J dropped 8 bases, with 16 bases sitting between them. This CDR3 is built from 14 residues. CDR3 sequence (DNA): TGTGCCAGCAGCCCACGCGGCAGGGGGGATGAGCAGTTCTTC. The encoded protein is CASSPRGRGDEQFF.

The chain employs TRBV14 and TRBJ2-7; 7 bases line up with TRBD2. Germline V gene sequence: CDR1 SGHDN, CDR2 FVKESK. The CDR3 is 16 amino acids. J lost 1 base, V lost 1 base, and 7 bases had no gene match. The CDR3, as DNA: TGTGCCAGCAGCCAAGGAGGACTAGTGGGATCCTACGAGCAGTACTTC. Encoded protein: CASSQGGLVGSYEQYF.

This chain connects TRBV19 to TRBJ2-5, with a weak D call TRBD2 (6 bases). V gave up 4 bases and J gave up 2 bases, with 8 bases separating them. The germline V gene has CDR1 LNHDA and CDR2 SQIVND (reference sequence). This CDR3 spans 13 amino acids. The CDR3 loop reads CASSTGLQETQYF. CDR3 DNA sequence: TGTGCCAGTAGTACGGGACTTCAAGAGACCCAGTACTTC.

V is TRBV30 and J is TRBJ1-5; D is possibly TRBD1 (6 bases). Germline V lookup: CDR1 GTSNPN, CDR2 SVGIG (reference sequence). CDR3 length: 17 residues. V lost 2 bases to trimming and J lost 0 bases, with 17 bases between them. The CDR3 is CAWSTGHETNSNQPQHF. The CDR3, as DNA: TGTGCCTGGAGTACGGGACACGAGACAAATAGCAATCAGCCCCAGCATTTT.

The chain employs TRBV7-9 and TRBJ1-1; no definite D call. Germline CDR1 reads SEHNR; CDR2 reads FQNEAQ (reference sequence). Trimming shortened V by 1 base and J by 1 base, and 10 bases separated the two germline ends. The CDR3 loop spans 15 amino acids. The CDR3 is CASSLGAGENTEAFF. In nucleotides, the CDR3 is TGTGCCAGCAGCTTAGGGGCGGGTGAGAACACTGAAGCTTTCTTT.

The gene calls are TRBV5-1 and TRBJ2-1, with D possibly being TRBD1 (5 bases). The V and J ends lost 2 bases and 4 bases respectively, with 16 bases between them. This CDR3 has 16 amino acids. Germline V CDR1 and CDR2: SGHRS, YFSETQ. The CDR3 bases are TGCGCCAGCAGCTTTCAGGGAACCCCAGAGTACAATGAGCAGTTCTTC. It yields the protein CASSFQGTPEYNEQFF. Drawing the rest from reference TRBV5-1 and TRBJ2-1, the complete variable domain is KAGVTQTPRYLIKTRGQQVTLSCSPISGHRSVSWYQQTPGQGLQFLFEYFSETQRNKGNFPGRFSGRQFSNSRSEMNVSTLELGDSALYLCASSFQGTPEYNEQFFGPGTRLTVL.

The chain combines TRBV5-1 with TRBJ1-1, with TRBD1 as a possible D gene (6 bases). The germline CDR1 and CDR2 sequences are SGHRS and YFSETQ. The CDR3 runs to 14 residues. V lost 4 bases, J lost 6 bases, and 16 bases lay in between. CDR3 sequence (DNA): TGCGCCAGCAGCCTGGGACAATTAAACGCTGAAGCTTTCTTT. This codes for CASSLGQLNAEAFF.

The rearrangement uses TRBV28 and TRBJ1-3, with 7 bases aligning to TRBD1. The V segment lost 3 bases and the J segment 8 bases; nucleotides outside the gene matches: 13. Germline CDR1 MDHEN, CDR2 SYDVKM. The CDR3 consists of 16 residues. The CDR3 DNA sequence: TGTGCCAGCAGTTTTCTTATACAGGGGCCCTTTGACACCATATATTTT. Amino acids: CASSFLIQGPFDTIYF.

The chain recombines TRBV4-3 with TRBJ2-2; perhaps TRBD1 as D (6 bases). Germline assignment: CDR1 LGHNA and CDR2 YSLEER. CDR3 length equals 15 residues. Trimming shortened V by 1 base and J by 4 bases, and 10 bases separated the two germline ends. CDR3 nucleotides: TGCGCCAGCAGCCAAGGTGCAGGGGTCACCGGGGAGCTGTTTTTT. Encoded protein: CASSQGAGVTGELFF.

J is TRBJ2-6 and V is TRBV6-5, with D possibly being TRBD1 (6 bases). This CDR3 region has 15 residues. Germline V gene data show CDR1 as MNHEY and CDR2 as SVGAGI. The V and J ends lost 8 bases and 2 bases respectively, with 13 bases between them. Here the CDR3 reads CASWQGGTGANVLTF. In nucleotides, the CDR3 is TGTGCCAGCTGGCAAGGGGGTACTGGGGCCAACGTCCTGACTTTC.

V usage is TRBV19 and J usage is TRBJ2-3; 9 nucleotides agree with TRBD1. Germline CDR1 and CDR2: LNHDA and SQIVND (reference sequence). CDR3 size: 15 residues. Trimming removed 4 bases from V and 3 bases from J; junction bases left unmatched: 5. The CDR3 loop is CASSTWDRATDTQYF. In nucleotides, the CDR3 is TGTGCCAGTAGTACCTGGGACAGGGCGACAGATACGCAGTATTTT. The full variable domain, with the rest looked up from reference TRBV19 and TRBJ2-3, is DGGITQSPKYLFRKEGQNVTLSCEQNLNHDAMYWYRQDPGQGLRLIYYSQIVNDFQKGDIAEGYSVSREKKESFPLTVTSAQKNPTAFYLCASSTWDRATDTQYFGPGTRLTVL.

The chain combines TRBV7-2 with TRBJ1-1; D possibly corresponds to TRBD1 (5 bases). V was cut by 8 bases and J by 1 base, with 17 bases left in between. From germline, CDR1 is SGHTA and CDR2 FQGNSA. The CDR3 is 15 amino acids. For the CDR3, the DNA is TGTGCCAGCCTCGGGGTCGGGGGACGGAACACTGAAGCTTTCTTT. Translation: CASLGVGGRNTEAFF.

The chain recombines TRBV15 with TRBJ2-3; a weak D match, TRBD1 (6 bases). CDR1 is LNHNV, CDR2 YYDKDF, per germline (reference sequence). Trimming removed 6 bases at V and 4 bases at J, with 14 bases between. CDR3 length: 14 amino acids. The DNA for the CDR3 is TGTGCCACCAGAACCCCAGGGGTGGCAGATACGCAGTATTTT. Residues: CATRTPGVADTQYF.

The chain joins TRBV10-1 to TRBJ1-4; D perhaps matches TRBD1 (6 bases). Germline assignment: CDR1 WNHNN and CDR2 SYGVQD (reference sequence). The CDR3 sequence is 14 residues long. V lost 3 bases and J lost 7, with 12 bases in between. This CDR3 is CASSDGQRGEKLFF. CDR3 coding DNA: TGCGCCAGCAGTGATGGACAGCGGGGTGAAAAACTGTTTTTT.

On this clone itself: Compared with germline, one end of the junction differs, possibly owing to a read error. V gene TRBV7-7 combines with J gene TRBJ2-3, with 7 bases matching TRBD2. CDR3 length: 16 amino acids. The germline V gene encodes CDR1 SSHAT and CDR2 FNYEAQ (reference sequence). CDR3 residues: CASSSGSGGWSDTQYF. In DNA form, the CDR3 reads TGTGCTAGCAGCTCGGGATCGGGGGGATGGTCGGATACGCAGTATTTT.

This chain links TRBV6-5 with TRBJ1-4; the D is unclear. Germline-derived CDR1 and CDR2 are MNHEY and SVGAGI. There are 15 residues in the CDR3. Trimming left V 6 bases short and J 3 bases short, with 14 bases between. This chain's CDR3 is CASSLLQSSNEKLFF. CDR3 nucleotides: TGTGCCAGCAGCCTCCTACAGTCTTCTAATGAAAAACTGTTTTTT.

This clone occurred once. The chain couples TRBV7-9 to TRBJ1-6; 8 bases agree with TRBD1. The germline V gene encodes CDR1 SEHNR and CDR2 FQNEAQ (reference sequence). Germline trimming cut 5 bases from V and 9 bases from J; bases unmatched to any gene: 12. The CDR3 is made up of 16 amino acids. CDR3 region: CASSMQGQGGSSPLHF. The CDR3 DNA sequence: TGTGCCAGCAGCATGCAAGGACAGGGAGGTAGTTCACCCCTCCACTTT.

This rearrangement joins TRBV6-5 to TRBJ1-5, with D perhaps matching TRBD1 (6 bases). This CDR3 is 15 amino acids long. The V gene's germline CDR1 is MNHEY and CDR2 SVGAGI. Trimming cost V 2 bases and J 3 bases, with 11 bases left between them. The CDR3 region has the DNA TGTGCCAGCAGTTACAATCCAGGGGACAATCAGCCCCAGCATTTT. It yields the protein CASSYNPGDNQPQHF.

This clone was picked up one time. CDR3 nucleotides: TGTGCCAGCAGCGAGGCCCTTCGGGGCACAGATACGCAGTATTTT. It yields the protein CASSEALRGTDTQYF. The chain links TRBV7-2 to TRBJ2-3; no clear D gene. Germline V gene sequence: CDR1 SGHTA, CDR2 FQGNSA. The V and J ends lost 5 bases and 1 base respectively, with 13 bases between them. CDR3 length: 15 residues.

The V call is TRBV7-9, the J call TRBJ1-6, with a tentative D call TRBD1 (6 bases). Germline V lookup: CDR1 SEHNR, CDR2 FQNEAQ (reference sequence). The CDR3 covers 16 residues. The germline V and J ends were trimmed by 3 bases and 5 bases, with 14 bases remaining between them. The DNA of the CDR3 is TGTGCCAGCAGCTTCGCGGGGGGCGGCAATAATTCACCCCTCCACTTT. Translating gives CASSFAGGGNNSPLHF.

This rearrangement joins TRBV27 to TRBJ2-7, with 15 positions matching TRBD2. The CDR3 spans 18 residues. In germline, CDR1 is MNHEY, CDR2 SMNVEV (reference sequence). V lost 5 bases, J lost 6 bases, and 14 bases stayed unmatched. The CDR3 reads CASSTLRGLAGGFGEQYF. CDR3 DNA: TGTGCCAGCAGTACCCTCCGGGGACTAGCGGGAGGCTTCGGCGAGCAGTACTTC.

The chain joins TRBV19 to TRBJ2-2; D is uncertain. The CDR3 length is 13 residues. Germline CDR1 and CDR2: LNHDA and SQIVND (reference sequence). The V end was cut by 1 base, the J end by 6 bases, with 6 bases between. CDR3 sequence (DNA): TGTGCCAGTAGTATAGTTAGCCCCGGGGAGCTGTTTTTT. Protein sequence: CASSIVSPGELFF. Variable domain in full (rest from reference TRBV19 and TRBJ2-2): DGGITQSPKYLFRKEGQNVTLSCEQNLNHDAMYWYRQDPGQGLRLIYYSQIVNDFQKGDIAEGYSVSREKKESFPLTVTSAQKNPTAFYLCASSIVSPGELFFGEGSRLTVL.